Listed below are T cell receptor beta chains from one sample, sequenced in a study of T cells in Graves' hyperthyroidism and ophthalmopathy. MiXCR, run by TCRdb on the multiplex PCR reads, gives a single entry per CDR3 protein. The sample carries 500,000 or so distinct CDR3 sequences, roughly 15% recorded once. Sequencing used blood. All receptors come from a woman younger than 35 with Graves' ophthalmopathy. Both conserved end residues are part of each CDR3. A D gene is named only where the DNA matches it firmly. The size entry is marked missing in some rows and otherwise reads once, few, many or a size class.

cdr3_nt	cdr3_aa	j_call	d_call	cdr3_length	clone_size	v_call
TGCGCCAGCAGCCCAGAGGTTCCGGGAGACACTGAAGCTTTCTTT	CASSPEVPGDTEAFF	TRBJ1-1	-	15	few	TRBV5-1
TGCAGTGCTAGAGGTCGGGAGACCCAGTACTTC	CSARGRETQYF	TRBJ2-5	-	11	many	TRBV20-1
TGCAGTGCTAGAGATCAAGCTAGCGGGGGCTACGAGCAGTACTTC	CSARDQASGGYEQYF	TRBJ2-7	TRBD2	15	many	TRBV20-1
TGTGCCAGCATAACAGGGGGGACCTGGGCTGAAGCTTTCTTT	CASITGGTWAEAFF	TRBJ1-1	TRBD1	14	once	TRBV6-2/TRBV6-3
TGTGCCAGCAGTTTCCGGGAAGGGAACGAAAAACTGTTTTTT	CASSFREGNEKLFF	TRBJ1-4	-	14	many	TRBV12-3/TRBV12-4
TGTGCCAGCAGCTTGGGAGGGGGGGCAGGCGAGCAGTACTTC	CASSLGGGAGEQYF	TRBJ2-7	-	14	many	TRBV7-9
TGTGCCAGCAGTCTAACCCGACCGTCTAGTAGGACCGGGGAGCTGTTTTTT	CASSLTRPSSRTGELFF	TRBJ2-2	-	17	many	TRBV28
TGTGCCAGCAGCCCGGACAGTCAGGGTTCACCCCTCCACTTT	CASSPDSQGSPLHF	TRBJ1-6	-	14	many	TRBV28
TGTGCCAGCAGCTTAGCGATGGCAGGGGGCGCCGAGCAGTACTTC	CASSLAMAGGAEQYF	TRBJ2-7	TRBD1	15	many	TRBV7-9
TGCAGTGCCCCCAGTGGAACCGACACTGAAGCTTTCTTT	CSAPSGTDTEAFF	TRBJ1-1	-	13	many	TRBV20-1
TGTGCCAGCAGGACTAGCGGGAGTATCCACAATGAGCAGTTCTTC	CASRTSGSIHNEQFF	TRBJ2-1	TRBD2	15	many	TRBV6-2/TRBV6-3
TGCGCCAGCAGCTTGGAGGGGACAGGGGGCACCGGGGAGCTGTTTTTT	CASSLEGTGGTGELFF	TRBJ2-2	TRBD1	16	-	TRBV5-1
TGTGCCAGCAGTGTATCCGGGGACTCAGGCCAGCCCCAGCATTTT	CASSVSGDSGQPQHF	TRBJ1-5	-	15	few	TRBV6-1
TGTGCCAGCAGTAAGACAGGGGAGGCCTACGAGCAGTACTTC	CASSKTGEAYEQYF	TRBJ2-7	TRBD1	14	-	TRBV5-6
TGTGCCAGCAGCGTAGGCCCCCCCCCCCACGAGCAGTACTTC	CASSVGPPPHEQYF	TRBJ2-7	-	14	-	TRBV9
TGTGCCAGCAGCGATGGCGGGCAGGCCAATCAGCCCCAGCATTTT	CASSDGGQANQPQHF	TRBJ1-5	-	15	many	TRBV11-2
TGTGCCAGCAGGGGGAACATAATCTACGAGCAGTACTTC	CASRGNIIYEQYF	TRBJ2-7	-	13	-	TRBV25-1
TGCAGTGTGCTAATCGTTGTTCGGGAGTTGACCTACGAGCAGTACTTC	CSVLIVVRELTYEQYF	TRBJ2-7	-	16	many	TRBV20-1
TGTGCCAGTCAGGGGCAGCCCACAGATACGCAGTATTTT	CASQGQPTDTQYF	TRBJ2-3	-	13	many	TRBV12-3/TRBV12-4
TGTGCCAGCAGTGCCCCGGCAACCGGGGAGCTGTTTTTT	CASSAPATGELFF	TRBJ2-2	-	13	-	TRBV6-1
TGCGCCAGCAGCTTGGCCTCCGGTAGGGCCTACGAGCAGTACTTC	CASSLASGRAYEQYF	TRBJ2-7	-	15	few	TRBV5-1
TGTGCCAGCAGCTTAGAAGTGGGGGTCCCCGGGGAGCTGTTTTTT	CASSLEVGVPGELFF	TRBJ2-2	-	15	many	TRBV11-2
TGCAGCGTCGGAAGGACAGGGGACAAGACAGATACGCAGTATTTT	CSVGRTGDKTDTQYF	TRBJ2-3	TRBD1	15	-	TRBV29-1
TGTGCCACCCTCGGGGCTAGCGGGAGGGCTATCTATGAGCAGTTCTTC	CATLGASGRAIYEQFF	TRBJ2-1	TRBD2	16	many	TRBV28
TGTGCCTGGTCGGACCTCTATGGCTACACCTTC	CAWSDLYGYTF	TRBJ1-2	-	11	-	TRBV30
TGTGCCAGCAGCTCCGTAGCGGGAGGGCCCTCGAATGAGCAGTTCTTC	CASSSVAGGPSNEQFF	TRBJ2-1	TRBD2	16	-	TRBV7-3
TGTGCCTGGAGTCTGAACAGGGGGTTTCCCACTGAAGCTTTCTTT	CAWSLNRGFPTEAFF	TRBJ1-1	TRBD1	15	few	TRBV30
TGTGCCAGCGAAGCGGCAGGGGGCAGGGAGACCCAGTACTTC	CASEAAGGRETQYF	TRBJ2-5	TRBD1	14	-	TRBV5-4
TGTGCTAGTGGTTTGCCCACGGGACCGATAAGTCGGGAGCAGTACTTC	CASGLPTGPISREQYF	TRBJ2-7	-	16	many	TRBV12-5
TGCAGTGCTAGCAACCGACAGGGGTACGGAGATACGCAGTATTTT	CSASNRQGYGDTQYF	TRBJ2-3	TRBD1	15	-	TRBV20-1
TGTGCCAGCAGCTTAGGATTATTGTACAGGGGGACAGATACGCAGTATTTT	CASSLGLLYRGTDTQYF	TRBJ2-3	TRBD1	17	many	TRBV11-3
TGCAGCGTTGAAGATCATGAGGGGTCAACCCTAGGCAATCAGCCCCAGCATTTT	CSVEDHEGSTLGNQPQHF	TRBJ1-5	-	18	-	TRBV29-1
TGTGCCAGCAGTTTGATTGGGTGGACAGGGGGCATGAACACTGAAGCTTTCTTT	CASSLIGWTGGMNTEAFF	TRBJ1-1	TRBD1	18	few	TRBV28
TGCAGTGCAATGGGTGAAAAACTGTTTTTT	CSAMGEKLFF	TRBJ1-4	-	10	many	TRBV20-1
TGTGCCAGCAGTATATCGTACCCGGATACGCAGTATTTT	CASSISYPDTQYF	TRBJ2-3	-	13	-	TRBV27
TGTGCCAGCAGTGACAGGGGGCTACAGAAGAACACTGAAGCTTTCTTT	CASSDRGLQKNTEAFF	TRBJ1-1	TRBD1	16	many	TRBV2
TGTGCCAGCAGTTTAACTCAAGGACAGTACAATGAGCAGTTCTTC	CASSLTQGQYNEQFF	TRBJ2-1	-	15	-	TRBV2
TGTGCCAGCAGTAGGAGCAGGGGCCTGAACACTGAAGCTTTCTTT	CASSRSRGLNTEAFF	TRBJ1-1	-	15	many	TRBV6-1
TGCGCCAGCAGCTTGGGGGACAGCCGTGGCTACACCTTC	CASSLGDSRGYTF	TRBJ1-2	TRBD1	13	-	TRBV5-1
TGTGCCAGCAGTTTACGACGGCAGGGGGGACTTAACACCGGGGAGCTGTTTTTT	CASSLRRQGGLNTGELFF	TRBJ2-2	-	18	-	TRBV27
TGTGCCAGCAGTTTTCGCCTCTACCGGGGGGAGGTCGATACTGAAGCTTTCTTT	CASSFRLYRGEVDTEAFF	TRBJ1-1	-	18	few	TRBV27
TGCAGCGTACGCGGGGCAGGGTCCTATGGCTACACCTTC	CSVRGAGSYGYTF	TRBJ1-2	-	13	-	TRBV29-1
TGTGCCAGCAGCTCTAGCGGCTTCGGGGATGAGCAGTTCTTC	CASSSSGFGDEQFF	TRBJ2-1	TRBD2	14	many	TRBV13
TGTGCCAGCAGTTCCCAAGGGGGATGGGATGGCTACACCTTC	CASSSQGGWDGYTF	TRBJ1-2	-	14	-	TRBV6-9
TGTGCCAGCTCACCTGGGTCGGGCACAGATACGCAGTATTTT	CASSPGSGTDTQYF	TRBJ2-3	-	14	many	TRBV18
TGTGCCAGCAACAAAAACTACAGGACCCGGGGAGACTCTGGAAACACCATATATTTT	CASNKNYRTRGDSGNTIYF	TRBJ1-3	-	19	-	TRBV7-9
TGTGCCAGCAGCCCCCTTCACACCGGGGAGCTGTTTTTT	CASSPLHTGELFF	TRBJ2-2	-	13	few	TRBV6-1
TGTGCCAGCAGTGAATCTTTCGGGGGGGCAGATACGCAGTATTTT	CASSESFGGADTQYF	TRBJ2-3	TRBD2	15	many	TRBV2
TGTGCCAGCAGCGCGGGACCGAACACTGAAGCTTTCTTT	CASSAGPNTEAFF	TRBJ1-1	-	13	many	TRBV12-3/TRBV12-4
TGTGCCTGGAGCGCCGGGACAATCTACGAGCAGTACTTC	CAWSAGTIYEQYF	TRBJ2-7	-	13	few	TRBV30
TGTGCCAGCAGTTTGCTACCGCTACCCGAGCAGTACTTC	CASSLLPLPEQYF	TRBJ2-7	-	13	many	TRBV28
TGTGCCAGCAGCCAAGAGCCAGGGGGCCGTAACGAGTATTCACCCCTCCACTTT	CASSQEPGGRNEYSPLHF	TRBJ1-6	TRBD1	18	many	TRBV3-1
TGTGCCAGCAGTCCACCGGGACAACCTGCTGTTTTTAACAATGAGCAGTTCTTC	CASSPPGQPAVFNNEQFF	TRBJ2-1	-	18	-	TRBV6-1
TGTGCCAGCAGTTTAACAGGGCCCTCCTACGAGCAGTACTTC	CASSLTGPSYEQYF	TRBJ2-7	-	14	many	TRBV27
TGTGCCATCAGTGAGTCTTCCCGTGTAGAGACCCAGTACTTC	CAISESSRVETQYF	TRBJ2-5	-	14	-	TRBV10-3
TGCAGTGCTAGAGACCCCAGTAATGAAAAACTGTTTTTT	CSARDPSNEKLFF	TRBJ1-4	-	13	few	TRBV20-1
TGTGCCAGCAGTTACGGGGACGCCAGAACTAGCAATCAGCCCCAGCATTTT	CASSYGDARTSNQPQHF	TRBJ1-5	-	17	many	TRBV6-5
TGTGCCAGCAGTTTAGGGTTAGCGCGAGATACGCAGTATTTT	CASSLGLARDTQYF	TRBJ2-3	-	14	many	TRBV28
TGTGCCTGGAGTGTCGGGCTCGCGCCGCGACTAAATTCTGCCTACGAGCAGTACTTC	CAWSVGLAPRLNSAYEQYF	TRBJ2-7	-	19	-	TRBV30